This passage covers 4 T cell receptor beta chains from one sample sequenced in a study of T-cell memory formation after mild COVID-19. Using its own MiXCR run on the 5' RACE reads, TCRdb lists one record per CDR3 protein. Of roughly 320,000 distinct CDR3 sequences in the sample, 25% to 30% were seen once. Sequencing used PBMCs or a T cell subset sorted from them (not recorded which). Receptors were obtained from an adult woman who had mild COVID-19 (a few samples of this study predate the infection). Cell type and time point are not known.

The chain uses TRBV2 and TRBJ1-5; D possibly corresponds to TRBD1 (6 bases). This CDR3 has 17 residues. V was shortened by 4 bases and J by 4 bases, with 20 bases between the two germline ends. Per germline, CDR1 SNHLY and CDR2 FYNNEI. This chain's CDR3 is CASSAFIIGGPNQPQHF. The DNA for the CDR3 is TGTGCCAGCAGTGCTTTTATTATAGGGGGGCCGAATCAGCCCCAGCATTTT. Based on the CDR3 plus reference TRBV2 and TRBJ1-5, the full variable domain is EPEVTQTPSHQVTQMGQEVILRCVPISNHLYFYWYRQILGQKVEFLVSFYNNEISEKSEIFDDQFSVERPDGSNFTLKIRSTKLEDSAMYFCASSAFIIGGPNQPQHFGDGTRLSIL.

DNA for the CDR3: TGTGCCAGCAGCGTAGTGAGTCTATCGACTGAGCAGTTCTTC. This gives the protein CASSVVSLSTEQFF. The chain is built from TRBV9 and TRBJ2-1; D not resolved. The CDR3 is made up of 14 amino acids. The V gene's germline CDR1 is SGDLS and CDR2 YYNGEE. Trimming took 0 bases from V and 9 from J, leaving 13 bases between them.

This clonotype has more than one count but fewer than ten. The chain has TRBV6-1 and TRBJ1-5; possible D gene TRBD1, 6 bases. This CDR3 is 15 amino acids long. Germline V lookup: CDR1 MNHNS, CDR2 SASEGT. Trimming took off 7 bases at V and 5 bases at J, with 18 bases between the two ends. For the CDR3, the DNA is TGTGCCAGCACTTCAAGAGGGGGAAGCGATCAGCCCCAGCATTTT. Its protein is CASTSRGGSDQPQHF.

This chain uses TRBV7-9 with TRBJ2-1; D might be TRBD1 (6 bases). Germline V lookup: CDR1 SEHNR, CDR2 FQNEAQ (reference sequence). This CDR3 has 13 residues. Trimming removed 10 bases from V and 0 bases from J, with 10 bases in between. The CDR3 DNA sequence: TGTGCCACCACAGGGATCTCCTACAATGAGCAGTTCTTC. It yields the protein CATTGISYNEQFF.